This TCR beta chain was recovered during a study of T cell responses to AZD1222 COVID-19 vaccine. The CDR3 sequence is 11 residues long. The V gene lost 0 bases and the J gene lost 8 bases, with 1 base spanning the gap. The V gene's germline CDR1 is SGHTA and CDR2 FQGNSA. The study's findings and limits: Distributed over spike, vaccine-associated CD4 TCRs predominated at 160-218 and 743-854. Baseline serology detected seropositivity in only six AZD1222 recipients. There were mostly white British donors and more females than males, and clonal diversity was possibly underestimated. None of the repertoires were sampled until the peak T cell response had passed.

TCRdb keeps only in-frame clones here, not all; method: immunoSEQ multiplex PCR. The sample shows about 160,000 clones, about 90% of them seen only once. This clone has ten or more counts. Its antigen is still unknown. This sample also contains other DNA sequences that code for the same CDR3. Material: peripheral blood, obtained on day 0 of AZD1222 vaccination. The V gene is TRBV7-2, the J gene TRBJ2-2; no definite D call. The source is an adult in good health. The CDR3 sequence: CASSLAGELFF. DNA of the CDR3: TGTGCCAGCAGCTTAGCTGGGGAGCTGTTTTTT.